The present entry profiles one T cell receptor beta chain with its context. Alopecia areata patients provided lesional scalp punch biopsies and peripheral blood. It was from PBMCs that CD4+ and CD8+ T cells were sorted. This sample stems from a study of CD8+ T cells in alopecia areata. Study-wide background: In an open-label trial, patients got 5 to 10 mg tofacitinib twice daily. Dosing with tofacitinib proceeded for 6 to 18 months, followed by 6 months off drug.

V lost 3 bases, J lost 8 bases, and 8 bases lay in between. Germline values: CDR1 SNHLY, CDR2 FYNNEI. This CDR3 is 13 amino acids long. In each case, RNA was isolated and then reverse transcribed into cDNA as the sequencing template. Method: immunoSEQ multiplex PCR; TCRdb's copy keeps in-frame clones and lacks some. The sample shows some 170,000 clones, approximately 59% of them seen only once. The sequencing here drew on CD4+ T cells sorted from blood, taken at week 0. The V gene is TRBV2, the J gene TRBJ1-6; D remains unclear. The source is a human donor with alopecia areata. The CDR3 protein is CASSDSRDSPLHF. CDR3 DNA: TGTGCCAGCAGTGACTCAAGGGATTCACCCCTCCACTTT. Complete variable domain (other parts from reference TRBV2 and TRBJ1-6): EPEVTQTPSHQVTQMGQEVILRCVPISNHLYFYWYRQILGQKVEFLVSFYNNEISEKSEIFDDQFSVERPDGSNFTLKIRSTKLEDSAMYFCASSDSRDSPLHFGNGTRLTVT.